Following are 14 T cell receptor beta chains from one sample sequenced in a study of control samples from healthy donors and cancer patients. The method was immunoSEQ multiplex PCR; TCRdb's version includes in-frame clones alone and lacks a portion of them. This sample carries about 150,000 clones, just under 95% of them seen once, and the ten largest clones take about 5%. Sequencing was done on a sample of blood. The receptors derive from a man aged 40-49 years in good health.

This chain joins TRBV9 and TRBJ2-7; 8 bases fit TRBD2. The CDR3 runs to 14 residues. The ends lost 4 bases at V and 6 bases at J; junction bases unmatched: 9. From germline, CDR1 is SGDLS and CDR2 YYNGEE. In DNA form, the CDR3 reads TGTGCCAGCAGCCCCGGGACTAGTACTCTCGAGCAGTACTTC. Amino acid sequence: CASSPGTSTLEQYF. Supplemented by reference TRBV9 and TRBJ2-7, the full variable domain reads DSGVTQTPKHLITATGQRVTLRCSPRSGDLSVYWYQQSLDQGLQFLIQYYNGEERAKGNILERFSAQQFPDLHSELNLSSLELGDSALYFCASSPGTSTLEQYFGPGTRLTVT.

This clone was seen once. In DNA form, the CDR3 reads TGTGCCAGCAGCTTCATGCAGGGGGCCCTAAATGAAAAACTGTTTTTT. Its translation: CASSFMQGALNEKLFF. The chain carries TRBV11-2 and TRBJ1-4; 8 bases map to TRBD1. Trimming took 3 bases from V and 5 from J; bases not matched to a gene: 8. The CDR3 has 16 residues. The V gene's germline CDR1 is SGHAT and CDR2 FQNNGV. Filled out from reference TRBV11-2 and TRBJ1-4, the complete variable domain reads EAGVAQSPRYKIIEKRQSVAFWCNPISGHATLYWYQQILGQGPKLLIQFQNNGVVDDSQLPKDRFSAERLKGVDSTLKIQPAKLEDSAVYLCASSFMQGALNEKLFFGSGTQLSVL.

As for this clone: Other nucleotide sequences in the sample specify the same CDR3. The V call is TRBV11-2, the J call TRBJ1-1, with D possibly TRBD1 on 6 matching bases. This CDR3 is built from 13 residues. Germline V gene data show CDR1 as SGHAT and CDR2 as FQNNGV. Trimming removed 5 bases at V and 4 bases at J, with 11 bases between. The CDR3 DNA sequence: TGTGCCAGCAGCCTCCTGGGGGCCACTGAAGCTTTCTTT. Its translation: CASSLLGATEAFF.

In this sample, this clone turned up once. Other nucleotide sequences in the sample specify the same CDR3. The J gene is TRBJ2-2, the V gene TRBV19; D is perhaps TRBD2 (5 bases). This CDR3 has 14 residues. CDR1 is LNHDA, CDR2 SQIVND, per germline (reference sequence). The V end was cut by 4 bases, the J end by 5 bases, with 11 bases between. The CDR3 reads CASSSGSGTGELFF. The CDR3 DNA sequence: TGTGCCAGTAGTAGTGGGTCGGGGACCGGGGAGCTGTTTTTT. Drawing the rest from reference TRBV19 and TRBJ2-2, the complete variable domain is DGGITQSPKYLFRKEGQNVTLSCEQNLNHDAMYWYRQDPGQGLRLIYYSQIVNDFQKGDIAEGYSVSREKKESFPLTVTSAQKNPTAFYLCASSSGSGTGELFFGEGSRLTVL.

The chain has TRBV27 and TRBJ1-2; D is possibly TRBD1 (6 bases). The ends were cut back, 5 bases at V and 4 bases at J, with 11 bases in the middle. The CDR3 runs to 13 residues. Looked up from germline, CDR1 is MNHEY and CDR2 is SMNVEV (reference sequence). The DNA for the CDR3 is TGTGCCAGCAGTATACAGGGCCGCTATGGCTACACCTTC. Protein: CASSIQGRYGYTF.

The chain recombines TRBV3-1 (or the pseudogene TRBV3-2) with TRBJ1-1; unclear D gene. The CDR3 length is 12 residues. CDR1 and CDR2 from the germline V gene are LGHDT and YNNKEL (reference sequence). V lost 6 bases to trimming and J lost 1 base, with 6 bases between them. The CDR3 here is CASSVTNTEAFF. CDR3 in DNA: TGTGCCAGCAGTGTCACGAACACTGAAGCTTTCTTT.

The rearrangement uses TRBV19 and TRBJ2-6; D remains unclear. V lost 7 bases and J lost 0, with 16 bases in between. Germline CDR1 LNHDA, CDR2 SQIVND (reference sequence). This CDR3 is 17 amino acids long. CDR3 in DNA: TGTGCCAGTACTCTTGACAAGCTTAGCTCTGGGGCCAACGTCCTGACTTTC. Translation: CASTLDKLSSGANVLTF.

A single count supports this clone. V gene TRBV14 combines with J gene TRBJ2-7; D is unclear. CDR1 and CDR2 from the germline V gene are SGHDN and FVKESK. The V end was cut by 4 bases, the J end by 6 bases, with 10 bases between. The CDR3 loop spans 12 amino acids. The CDR3 region is CASSRHTFEQYF. For the CDR3, the DNA is TGTGCCAGCAGCCGGCACACGTTCGAGCAGTACTTC.

The chain joins TRBV5-4 to TRBJ1-2, with D uncertain. Germline V gives CDR1 SGHNT, CDR2 YYREEE (reference sequence). The CDR3 totals 14 residues. V was cut by 0 bases and J by 6 bases, with 12 bases left in between. The CDR3 DNA sequence: TGTGCCAGCAGCTTGGTGGAAAGGGTACATGGCTACACCTTC. Its translation: CASSLVERVHGYTF.

V usage is TRBV7-9 and J usage is TRBJ2-7; no clear D gene. The V end was cut by 0 bases, the J end by 0 bases, with 12 bases between. This CDR3 is built from 16 residues. Germline CDR1 and CDR2: SEHNR and FQNEAQ (reference sequence). The CDR3 DNA is TGTGCCAGCAGCTTAGCGGGAAGACTGGCCTCCTACGAGCAGTACTTC. This sequence encodes CASSLAGRLASYEQYF.

This chain joins TRBV24-1 and TRBJ2-2; D unresolved. CDR1 KGHDR and CDR2 SFDVKD come from the germline V gene. The CDR3 consists of 15 residues. V lost 3 bases and J lost 4, with 11 bases in between. This chain's CDR3 is CATSDGSIPTGELFF. The CDR3 DNA is TGTGCCACCAGTGATGGTTCTATCCCCACCGGGGAGCTGTTTTTT.

The genes are TRBV18 and TRBJ2-1; 11 positions agree with TRBD2. J lost 3 bases, V lost 4 bases, and 5 bases had no gene match. Per germline, CDR1 KGHSH and CDR2 LQKENI. This CDR3 is 16 amino acids long. CDR3 protein: CASSRVAGGVYNEQFF. The CDR3 nucleotides read TGTGCCAGCTCACGAGTAGCGGGGGGGGTCTACAATGAGCAGTTCTTC.

CDR3 in DNA: TGTGCCAGCAGTTACCCCCGGAAGGGCAGGGAGACCCAGTACTTC. This encodes CASSYPRKGRETQYF. The rearrangement uses TRBV6-2 or TRBV6-3 and TRBJ2-5; D gene ambiguous. Per germline, CDR1 MNHEY and CDR2 SVGEGT. With 2 bases removed from V and 5 bases from J, the gap between germline ends came to 15 bases. This CDR3 contains 15 residues.

This chain connects TRBV25-1 to TRBJ1-4; TRBD1 is a possible D gene (5 bases). Trimming cost V 8 bases and J 10 bases, with 17 bases left between them. The CDR3 covers 13 residues. CDR1 and CDR2 (germline): MGHDK, SYGVNS. CDR3: CASSQEPWGKLFF. In DNA form, the CDR3 reads TGTGCCAGCTCACAGGAGCCCTGGGGAAAACTGTTTTTT.